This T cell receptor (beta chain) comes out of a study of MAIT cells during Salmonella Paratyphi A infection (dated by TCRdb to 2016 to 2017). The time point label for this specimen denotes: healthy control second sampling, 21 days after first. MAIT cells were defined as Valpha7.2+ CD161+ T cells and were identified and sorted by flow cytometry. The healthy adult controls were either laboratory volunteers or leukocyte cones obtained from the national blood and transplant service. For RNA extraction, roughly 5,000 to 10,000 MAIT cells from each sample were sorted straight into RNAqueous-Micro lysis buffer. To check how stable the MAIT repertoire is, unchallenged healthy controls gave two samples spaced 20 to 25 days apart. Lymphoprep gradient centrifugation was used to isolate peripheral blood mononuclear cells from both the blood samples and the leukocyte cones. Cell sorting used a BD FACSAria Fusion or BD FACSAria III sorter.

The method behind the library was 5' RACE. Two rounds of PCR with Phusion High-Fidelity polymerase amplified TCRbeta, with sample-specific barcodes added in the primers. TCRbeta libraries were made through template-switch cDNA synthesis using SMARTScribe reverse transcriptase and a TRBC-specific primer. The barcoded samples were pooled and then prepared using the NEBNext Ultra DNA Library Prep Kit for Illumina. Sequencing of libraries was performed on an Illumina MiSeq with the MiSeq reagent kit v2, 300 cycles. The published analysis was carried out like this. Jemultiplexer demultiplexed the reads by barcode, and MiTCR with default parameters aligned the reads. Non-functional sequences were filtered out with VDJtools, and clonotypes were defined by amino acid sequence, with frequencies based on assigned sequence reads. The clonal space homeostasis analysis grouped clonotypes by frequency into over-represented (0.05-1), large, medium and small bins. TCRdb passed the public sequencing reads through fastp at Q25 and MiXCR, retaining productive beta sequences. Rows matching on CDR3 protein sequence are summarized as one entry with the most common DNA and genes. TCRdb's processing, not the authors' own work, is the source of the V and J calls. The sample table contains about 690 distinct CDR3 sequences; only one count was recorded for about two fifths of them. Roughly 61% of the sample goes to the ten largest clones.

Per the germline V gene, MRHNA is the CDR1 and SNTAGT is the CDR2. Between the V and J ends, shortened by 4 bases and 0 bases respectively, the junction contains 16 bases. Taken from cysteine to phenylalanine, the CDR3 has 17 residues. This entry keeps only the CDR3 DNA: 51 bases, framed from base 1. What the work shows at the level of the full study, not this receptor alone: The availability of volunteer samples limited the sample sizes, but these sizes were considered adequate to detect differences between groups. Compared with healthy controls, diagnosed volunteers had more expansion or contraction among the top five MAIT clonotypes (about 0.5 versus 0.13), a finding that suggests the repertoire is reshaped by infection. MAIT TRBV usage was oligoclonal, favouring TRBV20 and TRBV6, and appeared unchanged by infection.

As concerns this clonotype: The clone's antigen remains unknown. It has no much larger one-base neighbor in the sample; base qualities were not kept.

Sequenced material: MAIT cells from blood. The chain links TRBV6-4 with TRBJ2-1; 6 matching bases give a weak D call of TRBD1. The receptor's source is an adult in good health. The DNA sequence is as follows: TGTGCCAGCAGTGCTACACCGGGACAAAGCTCCTACAATGAGCAGTTCTTC. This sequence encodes CASSATPGQSSYNEQFF.